A few counts support the clone carrying this T cell receptor beta chain. Time point denoted: persistent/refractory GD, antithyroid drugs over 5 years with positive TRAb. PBMC-extracted RNA yielded the TCR library. With iRepertoire HTBI primers and Arm-PCR of CDR3 regions, TCR beta libraries were built. TCRdb re-called the multiplex PCR reads with MiXCR, one entry per CDR3 protein. The repertoire includes 300,000 to 500,000 distinct CDR3 sequences, 20% to 25% of them detected once, and about a fifth sits in the top ten. This entry belongs to a study of regulatory T cells in long-lasting Graves disease. The CDR3 sequence is 14 residues long. Germline assignment: CDR1 DFQATT and CDR2 SNEGSKA (reference sequence). The V end was cut by 0 bases, the J end by 3 bases, with 9 bases between.

The sample consisted of peripheral blood mononuclear cells (PBMCs), taken when the disease was refractory, from a patient treated with antithyroid drugs. This clonotype originated in a female donor with Graves disease. The gene calls are TRBV20-1 and TRBJ1-5, with D perhaps matching TRBD1 (6 bases). The DNA of the CDR3 is TGCAGTGCTAGAGATTCAGGGGTCAATCAGCCCCAGCATTTT. Amino acids: CSARDSGVNQPQHF.